This T cell receptor beta chain was found in a study of beta chain features in type 1 diabetes. Study summary: Across all samples, approximately 110,000,000 sorted cells were examined. General observations from the study: Type 1 diabetes patients had TCRB CDR3s that were shorter (moderately but significantly so) in all four CD4+ subsets.

Isolated RNA was reverse transcribed in full, so expressed TCRB transcripts were sequenced. TCRdb's table, derived via immunoSEQ multiplex PCR, lists solely in-frame clones and lacks some. The profile shows around 14,000 clones, 76% of them singletons. The CDR3 consists of 15 residues. CDR1 and CDR2 (germline): SGHRS, YFSETQ. V lost 2 bases, J lost 1 base, and 11 bases lay in between. Concerning this clone: No antigen is known for it.

The genes are TRBV5-1 and TRBJ2-3; possibly TRBD1 for D (6 bases). This TCR derives from a woman between 18 and 29 years old with type 1 diabetes. The sample taken for sequencing was stem cell memory CD4+ T cells from blood. CDR3 residues: CASSLQGPGTDTQYF. DNA of the CDR3: TGCGCCAGCAGCTTACAGGGACCCGGCACAGATACGCAGTATTTT.